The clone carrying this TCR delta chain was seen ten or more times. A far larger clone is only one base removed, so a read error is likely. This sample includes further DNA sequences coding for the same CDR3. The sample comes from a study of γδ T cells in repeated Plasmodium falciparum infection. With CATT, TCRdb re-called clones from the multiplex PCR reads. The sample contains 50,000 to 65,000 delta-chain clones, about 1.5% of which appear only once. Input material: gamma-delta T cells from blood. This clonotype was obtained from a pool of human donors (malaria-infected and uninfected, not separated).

The DNA of the CDR3 is TGTGCCTGTGACACCTTGCTGGGGGACCCATACACCGATAAACTCATCTTT. It encodes CACDTLLGDPYTDKLIF. The rearrangement links TRDV2 to TRDJ1; 8 nucleotides line up with TRDD3. V gave up 0 bases and J gave up 0 bases; unmatched junction bases: 8. This CDR3 contains 17 residues. Germline V gives CDR1 GEAIGNYY, CDR2 EKD.